The 29 T cell receptor delta chains reported below all come from one sample, sequenced in a study of gamma-delta T cells after stem cell transplantation. TCRdb re-called the RT-PCR reads using CATT. Of 1,100 or so delta-chain clones in the sample, about 3.5% are singletons; the top ten hold roughly 31%. The sample taken for sequencing was gamma-delta T cells. These TCRs come from a human donor. It is not recorded whose cells these are; they may come from a transplant donor.

Sample share makes this clone large. The same CDR3 also results from other DNA sequences found in this sample. This chain joins TRDV2 and TRDJ1; D perhaps matches TRDD3 (6 bases). V shed 0 bases and J shed 2 bases, with 24 bases lying between them. Germline V CDR1 and CDR2: GEAIGNYY, EKD. This CDR3 is built from 19 residues. The CDR3 region has the DNA TGTGCCTGTGACACCGCCTGGGATAGACACCAACCTTCTACCGATAAACTCATCTTT. It yields the protein CACDTAWDRHQPSTDKLIF.

This clone was seen only a few times. A far larger clone lies a single base away; this is likely a read error. J is TRDJ1 and V is TRDV2, with 8 nucleotides matching TRDD3. Germline-derived CDR1 and CDR2 are GEAIGNYY and EKD. The length of the CDR3 is 16 residues. V lost 4 bases and J lost 0; bases outside the gene matches: 9. Written as DNA, the CDR3 is TGTGCCTGTGAGGCACTGGGGGCGGAGGACACCGATAAACTCATCTTT. Its translation is CACEALGAEDTDKLIF.

Regarding this clone: A read error is likely here: a far larger clone is one base away. The chain combines TRDV2 with TRDJ1; the match to TRDD2 covers 9 bases. Germline V gives CDR1 GEAIGNYY, CDR2 EKD. V trimming: 3 bases; J trimming: 2 bases; junction bases outside the gene matches: 21. The CDR3 contains 20 residues. This CDR3 is CACDPIEGLPTPGSTDKLIF. CDR3 nucleotide sequence: TGTGCCTGTGACCCGATTGAAGGCCTTCCTACGCCGGGGTCTACCGATAAACTCATCTTT.

This clone showed up just a few times. The TCRdb protein comes from a much larger clone and disagrees with this DNA's translation at residue 14, likely due to a read error; the protein given here is derived from the DNA. The chain has TRDV2 and TRDJ1; 12 bases fit TRDD3. The CDR3 runs 17 residues. Germline CDR1 reads GEAIGNYY; CDR2 reads EKD. The DNA for the CDR3 is TGTGCCTGTGACACGGTACTGGGGGATACTTACACCGATAACCTCATCTTT. It encodes CACDTVLGDTYTDNLIF.

This clone turned up a few times. TCRdb's protein for this DNA is that of a much larger clone and differs from the translation at residue 5, likely a read error; the protein shown is the DNA translation. For the CDR3, the DNA is TGTGCCTGTGACCCCGTACTGGGGGATACTTACACCGATAAACTCATCTTT. Its protein is CACDPVLGDTYTDKLIF. This rearrangement joins TRDV2 to TRDJ1; 12 bases match TRDD3. V gave up 3 bases and J gave up 0 bases; unmatched junction bases: 7. The CDR3 totals 17 residues. Germline V gene data show CDR1 as GEAIGNYY and CDR2 as EKD.

With regard to this clone: One base separates it from a far larger clone, so it is likely a read error. The V call is TRDV2, the J call TRDJ1, with 8 bases fitting TRDD3. This CDR3 is 16 amino acids long. Germline lookup yields CDR1 GEAIGNYY and CDR2 EKD. The CDR3 loop reads CACDTVGDWENDKPIF. DNA for the CDR3: TGTGCCTGTGACACCGTGGGGGATTGGGAAAATGACAAACCCATCTTT.

As regards this clone: A far larger clone is one nucleotide away, so this likely arose from a read error. This CDR3 is also generated by other DNA sequences in the sample. The chain couples TRDV2 to TRDJ3; 10 bases map to TRDD3. The V gene end was trimmed by 0 bases and the J gene end by 0 bases; junction bases not matched to a gene: 16. Germline lookup yields CDR1 GEAIGNYY and CDR2 EKD. CDR3 size: 23 residues. In DNA, the CDR3 is TGTGCCTGTGACACCGAAGGGACTGGGGGATCGGTAAAGCACTCCTGGGACACCCGACAGATGTTTTTC. Translating it yields CACDTEGTGGSVKHSWDTRQMFF.

Concerning this clone: The translation of this DNA and the TCRdb protein of a much larger clone differ at residue 13, probably owing to a read error; the protein shown here is translated from the DNA. The rearrangement links TRDV2 to TRDJ1; 8 nucleotides align to TRDD3. Looked up from germline, CDR1 is GEAIGNYY and CDR2 is EKD. The CDR3 runs 15 residues. The DNA for the CDR3 is TGTGCCTGTGACCTACTGGGGGTCGACACCGATAAACCCATCTTT. Translated: CACDLLGVDTDKPIF.

This clone occurred a few times. Only one base separates this from a far larger clonotype, so it likely reflects a read error. This sequence joins TRDV2 and TRDJ3; 9 bases map to TRDD3. The CDR3 is made up of 21 amino acids. Germline CDR1 and CDR2: GEAIGNYY and EKD. The CDR3 sequence is CACDSPPTGGPISWATRQMFF. Written as DNA, the CDR3 is TGTGCCTGTGACTCTCCTCCTACTGGGGGACCAATCTCCTGGGCCACCCGACAGATGTTTTTC.

This clone has a handful of counts. The mismatch at residue 7 between this DNA's translation and the TCRdb protein of a much larger clone likely reflects a read error; the protein shown is translated from the DNA. The V and J genes are TRDV2 and TRDJ2, with D unclear. The CDR3 is 16 residues long. V was trimmed by 4 bases and J by 8 bases, leaving 22 bases between them. Looked up from germline, CDR1 is GEAIGNYY and CDR2 is EKD. The CDR3 loop is CACEQVSTEDWAQLFF. The CDR3 nucleotides read TGTGCCTGTGAGCAGGTGAGTACTGAAGATTGGGCACAACTCTTCTTT.

In its sample, this clone was seen a few times. A far larger clone is one nucleotide away, so this likely arose from a read error. The rearrangement joins TRDV2 to TRDJ1; 9 bases agree with TRDD3. Germline trimming cut 3 bases from V and 0 bases from J; bases unmatched to any gene: 7. There are 16 residues in the CDR3. Germline loops: CDR1 GEAIGNYY, CDR2 EKD. The CDR3 sequence: CACDLTGGPYTDKLIF. The CDR3 DNA follows: TGTGCCTGTGACCTTACTGGGGGACCTTACACCGATAAACTCATCTTT.

The table lists this clone with a few counts. This DNA translates differently at residue 7 from the TCRdb protein, which is that of a much larger clone; a read error is likely, and the protein shown is the DNA's own translation. This chain connects TRDV2 to TRDJ1; 9 bases align to TRDD3. CDR1 is GEAIGNYY and CDR2 is EKD in the germline V gene. The CDR3 contains 17 residues. Trimming at V came to 0 bases and at J to 4 bases, leaving 11 bases not matched to a gene. As DNA, the CDR3 is TGTGCCTGTGACACCCTACCTGGGGATACGGGCGGCGATAAACTCATCTTT. This codes for CACDTLPGDTGGDKLIF.

This clone showed up just a few times. A far larger clone lies a single base away; this is likely a read error. Other DNA sequences in this sample translate to the same CDR3. J is TRDJ1 and V is TRDV2, with TRDD3 matching 9 bases. Germline CDR1 and CDR2: GEAIGNYY and EKD. The CDR3 length is 17 residues. The CDR3: CACDTLLGDTGGDKLIF. The CDR3 coding sequence is TGTGCCTGTGACACCCTACTTGGGGATACGGGCGGCGATAAGCTCATCTTT.

A word on this clone: This DNA's translation and the protein TCRdb lists, from a much larger clone, do not match at residue 3, likely due to a read error; the protein shown is translated from the DNA. The V call is TRDV2, the J call TRDJ3; 11 positions agree with TRDD3. Germline V CDR1 and CDR2: GEAIGNYY, EKD. CDR3 length: 20 amino acids. CDR3 DNA: TGTGCCTATGACACCGTTCTGGGGGATACAAGCTCCTGGGACACCCGACAGATGTTTTTC. This sequence encodes CAYDTVLGDTSSWDTRQMFF.

V and J are TRDV2 and TRDJ1; TRDD3 agrees at 11 bases. V lost 4 bases and J lost 3; bases outside the gene matches: 12. CDR3 length: 17 residues. Germline lookup yields CDR1 GEAIGNYY and CDR2 EKD. CDR3 nucleotides: TGTGCCTGTGAAACCCTGGGGGATACAGGAGCCTCCGATAAACTCATCTTT. It translates to CACETLGDTGASDKLIF.

Within the sample, this clone is large. The same CDR3 can be traced to other DNA sequences in this sample. J is TRDJ1 and V is TRDV2; 12 bases map to TRDD3. The CDR3 spans 18 residues. Trimming removed 3 bases from V and 1 base from J; junction bases left unmatched: 11. Per the germline V gene, CDR1 is GEAIGNYY and CDR2 is EKD. The chain's CDR3 is CACDVLGDTVPSTDKLIF. In nucleotides, the CDR3 is TGTGCCTGTGACGTACTGGGGGATACAGTCCCCTCCACCGATAAACTCATCTTT.

This clone was seen a few times. The V and J genes are TRDV2 and TRDJ1; 13 nucleotides align to TRDD3. V lost 3 bases and J lost 2; bases outside the gene matches: 11. The V gene's germline CDR1 is GEAIGNYY and CDR2 EKD. CDR3 length: 18 residues. In DNA form, the CDR3 reads TGTGCCTGTGACTCCGTACTGGGGGATACGCGAGGGACCGATAAACTCATCTTT. Residues: CACDSVLGDTRGTDKLIF.

Note on this clone: The protein in TCRdb stems from a much larger clone and differs at residue 5 from this DNA's translation, likely a read error; here the protein is translated from the DNA. The rearrangement uses TRDV2 and TRDJ1; 9 bases are a match to TRDD3. This CDR3 region has 18 residues. Germline CDR1 GEAIGNYY, CDR2 EKD. Trimming at V came to 3 bases and at J to 0 bases, leaving 13 bases not matched to a gene. DNA of the CDR3: TGTGCCTGTGACGCTGTCTATACTGGGGGAGATTACACCGATAAACTCATCTTT. Its protein is CACDAVYTGGDYTDKLIF.

Points on this clone: The likely explanation is a read error, given a far larger clone one base away. This sample includes further DNA sequences coding for the same CDR3. The J gene is TRDJ3, the V gene TRDV2, with 7 bases matching TRDD3. This CDR3 region has 20 residues. The germline V gene encodes CDR1 GEAIGNYY and CDR2 EKD. In nucleotides, the CDR3 is TGTGCCTGCGACACCGCGGCTGGGGGCCCACCTTCCTGGGACACCCGACAGATGTTTTTC. This translates into CACDTAAGGPPSWDTRQMFF.

Concerning this clone: This likely traces to a read error, being one base from a far larger clone. V usage is TRDV2 and J usage is TRDJ1, with 10 bases lining up with TRDD3. V was pared by 1 base and J by 0 bases, with 22 bases of the junction left unmatched. This CDR3 comprises 22 residues. Germline V lookup: CDR1 GEAIGNYY, CDR2 EKD. The CDR3 is CACDTVPTITLGDRHYTDKLIF. For the CDR3, the DNA is TGTGCCTGTGACACTGTTCCTACGATTACACTGGGGGATCGGCATTACACCGATAAACTCATCTTT.

This clone is hyperexpanded by share. The same CDR3 is also encoded by other DNA sequences in this sample. CDR3 amino acids: CACDTLGGSDKLIF. The CDR3 coding sequence is TGTGCCTGTGACACCTTAGGGGGGTCCGATAAACTCATCTTT. J is TRDJ1 and V is TRDV2; a weak D match, TRDD3 (5 bases). Trimming stripped 0 bases from V and 3 bases from J, with 10 bases between. The CDR3 is 14 amino acids. In germline, CDR1 is GEAIGNYY, CDR2 EKD.

By share of the sample, this clone is medium-sized. Only one base separates this from a far larger clonotype, so it likely reflects a read error. At the DNA level, this CDR3 is encoded by other sequences in the same sample as well. The V and J genes are TRDV2 and TRDJ1, with D uncertain. The germline gives CDR1 GEAIGNYY, CDR2 EKD. The CDR3 is made up of 14 amino acids. Trimming removed 2 bases from V and 0 bases from J, with 9 bases in between. The CDR3 here is CACDSLSYTDKLIF. The CDR3 DNA follows: TGTGCCTGTGACAGCCTGTCGTACACCGATAAACTCATCTTT.

For this clone: A far larger clone lies a single base away; this is likely a read error. Different DNA sequences within this sample yield the same CDR3. This chain connects TRDV2 to TRDJ1, with D tentatively TRDD3 (5 bases). V lost 3 bases and J 3 bases, leaving 19 bases between the germline ends. The V gene's germline CDR1 is GEAIGNYY and CDR2 EKD. CDR3 length: 16 residues. In DNA form, the CDR3 reads TGTGCCTGTGACCCAGTGGGCGTGGGGAGATCCGATAAACTCATCTTT. This encodes CACDPVGVGRSDKLIF.

Comments on this clone: A single base separates this from a much larger clone, so it may be a read error. The sample carries other DNA sequences with the same CDR3. The V and J genes are TRDV2 and TRDJ1, with 8 bases that match TRDD3. The length of the CDR3 is 19 residues. Looked up from germline, CDR1 is GEAIGNYY and CDR2 is EKD. This CDR3 reads CACDTLARTGGVDTDKLIF. CDR3 coding DNA: TGTGCCTGTGACACCCTAGCCCGTACTGGGGGCGTTGATACCGACAAACTCATCTTT.

As concerns this clone: For this DNA, TCRdb reports the protein of a much larger clone, which diverges at residue 3, most likely from a read error; the protein presented here is translated directly from the DNA. J is TRDJ1 and V is TRDV2; D is perhaps TRDD3 (5 bases). Germline V gene lookup returns CDR1 GEAIGNYY and CDR2 EKD. The CDR3 totals 14 residues. CDR3 sequence: CARDTVLETDKLIF. In DNA, the CDR3 is TGTGCCCGTGACACCGTACTGGAAACCGATAAACTCATCTTT.

In its sample, this clone was seen a few times. A far larger clone differs by one base, so this is likely a read error. Other DNA variants within this sample encode the same CDR3. The chain employs TRDV2 and TRDJ1, with D unresolved. This CDR3 has 14 residues. Germline CDR1 is GEAIGNYY and CDR2 is EKD. The CDR3 sequence is CACDSLSYTDKLIF. For the CDR3, the DNA is TGCGCCTGTGACAGTCTGTCGTACACCGATAAACTCATCTTT.

This clone has more than one count but fewer than ten. The protein recorded in TCRdb matches a much larger clone and deviates from this DNA's translation at residue 17, suggesting a read error; the protein here is obtained by translating the DNA. The V gene is TRDV2, the J gene TRDJ1; 12 positions agree with TRDD3. Germline V gene lookup returns CDR1 GEAIGNYY and CDR2 EKD. The CDR3 length is 18 residues. The CDR3: CACDTIVLGDTVADKLTF. The CDR3, as DNA: TGTGCCTGTGACACGATTGTACTGGGGGATACTGTCGCCGATAAACTCACCTTT.

Of note for this clone: TCRdb records a much larger clone's protein for this DNA, with a difference at residue 15 that likely arises from a read error; the protein given is the translation of the DNA. The rearrangement links TRDV2 to TRDJ1, with 8 positions matching TRDD3. There are 17 residues in the CDR3. In germline, CDR1 is GEAIGNYY, CDR2 EKD. Here the CDR3 reads CACDAVRVGDYTDKPIF. The CDR3 nucleotides read TGTGCCTGTGACGCCGTGAGGGTGGGGGATTACACCGATAAACCCATCTTT.

Only one count was recorded for this clone. The J gene is TRDJ1, the V gene TRDV2; 9 bases align to TRDD3. V dropped 0 bases and J dropped 0; count of bases not matched to a gene: 10. The CDR3 totals 18 residues. Germline V gene lookup returns CDR1 GEAIGNYY and CDR2 EKD. The DNA for the CDR3 is TGTGCCTGTGACACCCTGATGGGGATACGCGGGGACACCGATAAACTCATCTTT. This gives the protein CACDTLMGIRGDTDKLIF.